This TCR beta chain originates from a study of response to subunit inactivated influenza vaccine. V shed 12 bases and J shed 4 bases, with 17 bases lying between them. Looked up from germline, CDR1 is KGHDR and CDR2 is SFDVKD. There are 14 residues in the CDR3. TCRdb re-analysed the RT-PCR reads in MiXCR, keeping a single row per CDR3 protein. The sample carries about 540,000 distinct CDR3 sequences, roughly 25% recorded once. Separately, the same data were catalogued under a study of T cells expressing NK-cell markers. That paper states: Production of TCR beta cDNA relied on 5'RACE template switching with UMIs. One of the eight sequenced donors was seronegative, whereas the other seven were HCMV-seropositive. Roughly six of the donors carried dominant NKG2C+ clonotypes that took up roughly 1.0-8% of their CD8+ T cells.

The TCR was taken from a man between 50 and 59 years old who received an inactivated influenza vaccine. The starting material was CD4+ T cells sorted from PBMCs, obtained about 12 days after vaccination. The J gene is TRBJ2-2, the V gene TRBV24-1, with D maybe TRBD2 (5 bases). The CDR3 nucleotides are TGTGCCTCCTCCAATAGCGATGTCACCGGGGAGCTGTTTTTT. It encodes CASSNSDVTGELFF.